The clone carrying this T cell receptor (beta chain) has ten or more counts. The antigen is undetermined. The data belong to a study of neurological immune-mediated disorders. Synthesis of cDNA used 5'RACE (with 10-nucleotide random UMIs). MiXCR, run by TCRdb on the 5' RACE reads, gives a single entry per CDR3 protein. Of around 25,000 distinct CDR3 sequences in the sample, about 21% are singletons; the top ten hold around 15%. General study results and limits: Across subjects, no CDR3 amino acid sequence appeared in expanded clones of more than one subject, a finding that suggested private repertoires in all groups. Expansion of TCR clones was greatest in HTLV-1-associated myelopathy and smallest in multiple sclerosis, where it fell below that of healthy controls.

The V gene's germline CDR1 is SGHVS and CDR2 FQNEAQ. There are 16 residues in the CDR3. V lost 1 base, J lost 8 bases, and 9 bases stayed unmatched. This chain uses TRBV7-8 with TRBJ2-1; 9 bases match TRBD2. The sample taken for sequencing was PBMCs. This sequence was found in a woman aged 55-69 years in good health. CDR3: CASSLDSGGSWDEQFF. In DNA, the CDR3 is TGTGCCAGCAGCTTAGATAGCGGGGGCTCGTGGGATGAGCAGTTCTTC.